This TCR beta chain was recovered during a study of T cells in Graves' hyperthyroidism and ophthalmopathy. Study context: Peripheral blood collection took place at initial diagnosis, before any treatment.

CDR3 length: 16 amino acids. The germline gives CDR1 MGHRA, CDR2 YSYEKL. Trimming took 1 base from V and 3 from J; bases not matched to a gene: 4. Amplified regions were TCR beta CDR3 sequences from RNA transcripts. When the TCR CDR3 underwent first-round RT-PCR, the HTBI primer set was used. TCRdb processed the multiplex PCR reads anew with MiXCR; each CDR3 protein has one entry. The repertoire includes approximately 620,000 distinct CDR3 sequences, more than 11% of them detected once, and almost 6% sits in the top ten. Newly diagnosed patients aged 18 to 65 had hyperthyroidism of under 2 months' duration.

The TCR originated in a woman in her thirties with Graves' hyperthyroidism that later progressed to Graves' ophthalmopathy. The chain carries TRBV4-1 and TRBJ2-1; the match to TRBD2 covers 9 bases. Input material: blood. CDR3 sequence (DNA): TGCGCCAGCAGCCAAGGGCCTAGCGGGGTCTACAATGAGCAGTTCTTC. Its protein is CASSQGPSGVYNEQFF.